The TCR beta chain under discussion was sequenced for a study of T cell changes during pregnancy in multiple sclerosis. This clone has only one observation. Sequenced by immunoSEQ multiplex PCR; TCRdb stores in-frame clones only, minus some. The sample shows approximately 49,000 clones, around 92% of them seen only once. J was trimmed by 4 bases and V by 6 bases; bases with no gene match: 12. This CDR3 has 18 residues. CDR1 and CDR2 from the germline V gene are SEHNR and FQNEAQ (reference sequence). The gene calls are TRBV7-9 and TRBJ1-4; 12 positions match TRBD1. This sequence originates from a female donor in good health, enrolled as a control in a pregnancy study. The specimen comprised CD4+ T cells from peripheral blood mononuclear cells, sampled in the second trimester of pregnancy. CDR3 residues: CASSSPGQGAAYNEKLFF. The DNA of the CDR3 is TGTGCCAGCAGTTCTCCGGGACAGGGGGCGGCCTATAATGAAAAACTGTTTTTT. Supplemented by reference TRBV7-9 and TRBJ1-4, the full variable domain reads DTGVSQNPRHKITKRGQNVTFRCDPISEHNRLYWYRQTLGQGPEFLTYFQNEAQLEKSRLLSDRFSAERPKGSFSTLEIQRTEQGDSAMYLCASSSPGQGAAYNEKLFFGSGTQLSVL.